This TCR beta chain was captured in a study of CD8 T cells in ankylosing spondylitis. A quantitative 5'-RACE method, one with molecular barcodes, was used to make TCR beta libraries. A single record per CDR3 protein comes from TCRdb applying MiXCR to the 5' RACE reads. The sample has around 480,000 distinct CDR3 sequences, roughly 18% seen once. This clonotype occurred a few times. No antigen is known for it. Whole-study results and caveats: Disease-associated clonotypes exhibited CD8+ identity and were relatively infrequent in peripheral blood. What appeared characteristic of ankylosing spondylitis blood was a TCR beta motif of fewer than ten highly homologous variants.

The trim removed 4 bases at V and 0 bases at J, leaving 4 bases unmatched. The CDR3 has 16 amino acids. From germline, CDR1 is SGHRS and CDR2 YFSETQ. This clonotype was obtained from a male donor with ankylosing spondylitis. The specimen was blood, either unsorted or a sorted T cell fraction (not recorded which). The rearrangement links TRBV5-1 to TRBJ2-1; the match to TRBD2 covers 10 bases. In DNA form, the CDR3 reads TGCGCCAGCAGCCCCTCTAGCGGGAGCTCCTACAATGAGCAGTTCTTC. Its translation: CASSPSSGSSYNEQFF.